Below are 19 T cell receptor beta chains sequenced from a single sample in a study of T cells after yellow fever vaccination. TCRdb reprocessed the 5' RACE reads with MiXCR, giving one entry per CDR3 protein. The sample has roughly 26,000 distinct CDR3 sequences; around 5.5% are singletons. The specimen comprised PBMCs, either bulk or a sorted T-cell subset (CD4+, CD8+, memory, or dextramer-sorted; not recorded which), sampled 15 days after the yellow fever booster vaccination. These receptors originate from a man aged 30 to 39 who received the YFV17D yellow fever vaccine.

The J gene is TRBJ1-1, the V gene TRBV19; D is ambiguous. CDR1 is LNHDA and CDR2 is SQIVND in the germline V gene (reference sequence). The CDR3 extends over 16 amino acids. The germline V and J ends were trimmed by 5 bases and 3 bases, with 19 bases remaining between them. CDR3 nucleotides: TGTGCCAGTAGTCCACCTGGTAGTAGGGTTGACACTGAAGCTTTCTTT. Translating gives CASSPPGSRVDTEAFF.

There are many counts of this clonotype. The chain couples TRBV20-1 to TRBJ1-6; the D gene is possibly TRBD1 (5 bases). Trimming shortened V by 6 bases and J by 7 bases, and 19 bases separated the two germline ends. Germline CDR1 is DFQATT and CDR2 is SNEGSKA (reference sequence). CDR3 length: 15 amino acids. The CDR3 nucleotides read TGCAGTGCCGCTCCGGATCTCAAGGGGAATTCACCCCTCCACTTT. Its translation is CSAAPDLKGNSPLHF.

This clonotype appeared many times. Here the CDR3 reads CASSRLAGAGNEQFF. The CDR3 DNA reads as TGTGCCAGCAGCCGGCTAGCGGGAGCCGGCAATGAGCAGTTCTTC. The V call is TRBV7-2, the J call TRBJ2-1; TRBD2 agrees at 10 bases. Trimming at V came to 5 bases and at J to 6 bases, leaving 7 bases not matched to a gene. The CDR3 is 15 amino acids. CDR1 and CDR2 from the germline V gene are SGHTA and FQGNSA.

This clonotype was seen many times. CDR3 sequence: CASSVDRRNTEAFF. The CDR3, as DNA: TGTGCCAGCAGCGTTGACAGGAGGAACACTGAAGCTTTCTTT. This sequence joins TRBV9 and TRBJ1-1; possible D gene TRBD1, 6 bases. The CDR3 has 14 amino acids. The germline CDR1 and CDR2 sequences are SGDLS and YYNGEE. Deletions cut 2 bases from V and 1 base from J, with 9 bases between.

Many counts were recorded for this clonotype. V usage is TRBV7-6 and J usage is TRBJ2-7, with D perhaps matching TRBD1 or TRBD2 (7 bases each). Germline-derived CDR1 and CDR2 are SGHVS and FNYEAQ. V was cut by 2 bases and J by 2 bases, with 22 bases left in between. The CDR3 loop spans 18 amino acids. CDR3 protein: CASSLFLRGTAKTYEQYF. For the CDR3, the DNA is TGTGCCAGCAGCTTATTTTTGCGGGGGACAGCTAAAACCTACGAGCAGTACTTC.

This clonotype was seen many times. CDR3 loop: CASSAGGLAGVGDTQYF. The CDR3 region has the DNA TGTGCCAGCAGCGCCGGCGGACTAGCGGGAGTGGGTGATACGCAGTATTTT. The chain combines TRBV6-5 with TRBJ2-3; 13 bases fit TRBD2. Germline CDR1 reads MNHEY; CDR2 reads SVGAGI. The junction had 12 bases not matched to a gene; V was cut back by 6 bases and J by 6 bases. The CDR3 totals 17 residues.

This clonotype was counted many times. The rearrangement uses TRBV12-3 or TRBV12-4 and TRBJ2-7, with 7 positions matching TRBD1. The CDR3 consists of 16 residues. After removal of 4 bases from V and 4 bases from J, the junction contained 13 bases not matched to a gene. In DNA, the CDR3 is TGTGCCAGCAGTTCCTTGGGGGAGAGGGGGCTGTACGAGCAGTACTTC. Translated: CASSSLGERGLYEQYF.

This clonotype was picked up many times. One junction end does not reproduce the germline sequence, and a read error may be involved. The CDR3: CASSLGQGASGELFF. CDR3 coding DNA: TGTGCTAGCAGCTTAGGTCAGGGGGCATCCGGGGAGCTGTTTTTT. The rearrangement links TRBV7-7 to TRBJ2-2, with 8 bases matching TRBD1. This CDR3 region has 15 residues. CDR1 SSHAT and CDR2 FNYEAQ come from the germline V gene (reference sequence).

This clonotype was detected ten times or more. The rearrangement links TRBV4-3 to TRBJ2-7, with D possibly TRBD2 on 5 matching bases. Germline CDR1 and CDR2: LGHNA and YSLEER. The CDR3 consists of 14 residues. Trimming removed 2 bases from V and 7 bases from J, with 15 bases in between. As DNA, the CDR3 is TGCGCCAGCAGCCAAACGCTGACCTCGGGGGAGCAGTACTTC. It is translated as CASSQTLTSGEQYF.

Many counts were recorded for this clonotype. The chain joins TRBV6-2 or TRBV6-3 to TRBJ2-2; tentatively, D is TRBD2 (6 bases). CDR1 is MNHEY, CDR2 SVGEGT, per germline. Trimming removed 8 bases from V and 0 bases from J, with 10 bases in between. The CDR3 has 14 amino acids. The CDR3, as DNA: TGTGCCAGCCGACGACTAGCGAACACCGGGGAGCTGTTTTTT. Translation gives CASRRLANTGELFF.

This clonotype has at least ten counts. The chain couples TRBV7-2 to TRBJ1-5; no clear D gene. Trimming cost V 6 bases and J 1 base, with 16 bases left between them. Germline V gives CDR1 SGHTA, CDR2 FQGNSA. The CDR3 extends over 16 amino acids. As DNA, the CDR3 is TGTGCCAGCAGTTCCGGGTCACCGCGGAGCAATCAGCCCCAGCATTTT. As protein: CASSSGSPRSNQPQHF. Variable domain in full (rest from reference TRBV7-2 and TRBJ1-5): GAGVSQSPSNKVTEKGKDVELRCDPISGHTALYWYRQSLGQGLEFLIYFQGNSAPDKSGLPSDRFSAERTGGSVSTLTIQRTQQEDSAVYLCASSSGSPRSNQPQHFGDGTRLSIL.

This clonotype was seen ten or more times. The gene calls are TRBV20-1 and TRBJ2-7; maybe TRBD2 (6 bases). The CDR3 consists of 15 residues. Trimming removed 6 bases at V and 0 bases at J, with 18 bases between. The germline CDR1 and CDR2 sequences are DFQATT and SNEGSKA (reference sequence). As DNA, the CDR3 is TGCAGTGCCGGAGATCCTAGCGAAAGCTCCTACGAGCAGTACTTC. This gives the protein CSAGDPSESSYEQYF.

This clonotype appeared many times. CDR3 sequence reads: CATARGTGVEETQYF. The CDR3 DNA is TGTGCCACCGCCCGGGGGACAGGGGTGGAAGAGACCCAGTACTTC. V is TRBV24-1 and J is TRBJ2-5; TRBD1 aligns across 10 bases. CDR1 and CDR2 from the germline V gene are KGHDR and SFDVKD. With V trimmed by 9 bases and J by 3 bases, 9 bases remained unmatched. There are 15 residues in the CDR3.

The sample holds many counts of this clonotype. The gene calls are TRBV18 and TRBJ1-2; no clear D. CDR3 size: 13 residues. The germline V gene encodes CDR1 KGHSH and CDR2 LQKENI. V dropped 3 bases and J dropped 7 bases, with 12 bases sitting between them. CDR3 DNA sequence: TGTGCCAGCTCACCTCAGAGTGAGTTTGGCTACACCTTC. The encoded protein is CASSPQSEFGYTF. The full variable domain, in which reference TRBV18 and TRBJ1-2 provide the parts outside the CDR3, is NAGVMQNPRHLVRRRGQEARLRCSPMKGHSHVYWYRQLPEEGLKFMVYLQKENIIDESGMPKERFSAEFPKEGPSILRIQQVVRGDSAAYFCASSPQSEFGYTFGSGTRLTVV.

This sequence joins TRBV5-4 and TRBJ2-1; 8 nucleotides match TRBD2. This CDR3 has 15 amino acids. Germline assignment: CDR1 SGHNT and CDR2 YYREEE (reference sequence). V lost 4 bases and J lost 7; bases outside the gene matches: 10. Here the CDR3 DNA reads TGTGCCAGCAGCGTCGGCGGGAGGCCAGGGAATGAGCAGTTCTTC. Residues: CASSVGGRPGNEQFF.

Ten or more counts support this clonotype. The chain carries TRBV11-2 and TRBJ2-7; D might be TRBD1 (5 bases). The CDR3 sequence is 14 residues long. The V end was cut by 0 bases, the J end by 7 bases, with 13 bases between. Germline CDR1 reads SGHAT; CDR2 reads FQNNGV. CDR3 residues: CASSLETRAREQYF. CDR3 in DNA: TGTGCCAGCAGCTTAGAGACCAGGGCGAGGGAGCAGTACTTC.

By share of the sample, this clonotype is medium-sized. The V call is TRBV7-6, the J call TRBJ1-1, with 7 nucleotides matching TRBD1. Germline loops: CDR1 SGHVS, CDR2 FNYEAQ. Trimming at V came to 1 base and at J to 6 bases, leaving 5 bases not matched to a gene. This CDR3 region has 14 residues. CDR3 in DNA: TGTGCCAGCAGCTTAGAGACCACAGGGGCTGAAGCTTTCTTT. Translating it yields CASSLETTGAEAFF.

This clonotype has at least ten counts. The rearrangement uses TRBV20-1 and TRBJ1-1; D might be TRBD1 (5 bases). The CDR3 is 14 amino acids. V lost 1 base and J 0 bases, leaving 9 bases between the germline ends. Germline V lookup: CDR1 DFQATT, CDR2 SNEGSKA (reference sequence). CDR3 nucleotides: TGCAGTGCTAGAGGACAGCTCATGAACACTGAAGCTTTCTTT. Encoded protein: CSARGQLMNTEAFF.

This clonotype was observed at least ten times. This sequence joins TRBV6-9 and TRBJ2-2; no reliable D call. Germline V gene sequence: CDR1 MNHGY, CDR2 SVAAGI. This CDR3 region has 12 residues. V was pared by 4 bases and J by 8 bases, with 8 bases between. The CDR3 sequence is CASSLKVGELFF. The CDR3 DNA is TGTGCCAGCAGTTTAAAGGTTGGGGAGCTGTTTTTT.